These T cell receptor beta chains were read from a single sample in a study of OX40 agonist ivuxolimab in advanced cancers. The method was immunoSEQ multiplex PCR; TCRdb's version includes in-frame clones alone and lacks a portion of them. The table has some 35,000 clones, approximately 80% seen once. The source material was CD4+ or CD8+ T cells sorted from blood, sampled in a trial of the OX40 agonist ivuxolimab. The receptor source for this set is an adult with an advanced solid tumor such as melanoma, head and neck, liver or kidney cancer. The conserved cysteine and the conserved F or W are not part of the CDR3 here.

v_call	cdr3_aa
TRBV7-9	ASSLAGTANVEQY
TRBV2	ASSEPRVYEQY
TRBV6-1	ASRTGTGASYEQY
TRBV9	ASSTSLAVTDTQY
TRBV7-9	ASSRQGSTEAF
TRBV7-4	ASSLQGRQPQH
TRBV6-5	ASSYSTGGEQY
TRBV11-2	ASSLGATEQY
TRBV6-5	ASSYPSGYGYT
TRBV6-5	ASSYRQGENT
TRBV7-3	ASSLTGTTEAF
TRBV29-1	SVRQGHNTEAF
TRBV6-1	ASSELRHEQY
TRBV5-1	ASSTGLAGGLTGELF
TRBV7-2	ASSPQRGASNTGELF
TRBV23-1	ASNRDCGQPQH
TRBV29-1	SVDIGTSGPYEQY
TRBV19	ASSIEGRAGANVLT
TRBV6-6	ASRARGDNQPQH
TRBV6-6	ASSSGGRTDTQY
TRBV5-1	ASTSASGGQETQY
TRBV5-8	ASSIRGLANTEAF